This is a list of T cell receptor beta chains from one sample in a study of control samples from healthy donors and cancer patients. Method: immunoSEQ multiplex PCR; TCRdb's copy keeps in-frame clones and lacks some. The sample comprises around 81,000 clones, 90% to 95% of which are singletons, and approximately 1.5% rests with the top ten. The sample consisted of blood. Receptors were obtained from a woman in her twenties or thirties in good health. CDR3s include the opening cysteine and the closing phenylalanine or tryptophan. D genes are given only for firm matches. Clone sizes are given selectively: once, few, many, or a class where the clone is expanded.

J gene | clone size | V gene | D gene | CDR3 DNA | CDR3 protein
TRBJ1-2 | once | TRBV7-9 | . | TGTGCCAGCAGCTTGGGGACAACAGGTTTATATGGCTACACCTTC | CASSLGTTGLYGYTF
TRBJ2-1 | . | TRBV27 | . | TGTGCCAGCTCACTGGGGGTTTCCTACAATGAGCAGTTCTTC | CASSLGVSYNEQFF
TRBJ2-3 | . | TRBV19 | TRBD2 | TGTGCCAGTAGGGTAGCGGGGGGCAGCACAGATACGCAGTATTTT | CASRVAGGSTDTQYF
TRBJ1-6 | . | TRBV10-1 | TRBD1 | TGCGCCAGCAGTGAAGAACCACGAGGACAGGCGTATAATTCACCCCTCCACTTT | CASSEEPRGQAYNSPLHF
TRBJ1-2 | . | TRBV18 | . | TGTGCCAGCTCACCAGGGACAACGGGCTACACCTTC | CASSPGTTGYTF
TRBJ2-7 | . | TRBV20-1 | TRBD1 | TGCAGTGCGACGGACAGGGGGCCGCAGTACTTC | CSATDRGPQYF
TRBJ1-1 | . | TRBV7-9 | . | TGTGCCAGCAGCTTAGGGGGGTCTGAAGCTTTCTTT | CASSLGGSEAFF
TRBJ2-6 | . | TRBV19 | . | TGTGCCAGTAGTATTTACCAGGGCGGCCCTGGGGCCAACGTCCTGACTTTC | CASSIYQGGPGANVLTF
TRBJ2-1 | . | TRBV9 | . | TGTGCCAGCAGCGCGGGACCCAGCTCCTACAATGAGCAGTTCTTC | CASSAGPSSYNEQFF
TRBJ2-1 | . | TRBV25-1 | . | TGTGCCAGCATGATCGGACCAGGGAACGAGCAGTTCTTC | CASMIGPGNEQFF
TRBJ1-1 | . | TRBV18 | . | TGTGCCAGCTCACCGGAAGCGGGGGGACGGACTGAAGCTTTCTTT | CASSPEAGGRTEAFF
TRBJ1-2 | . | TRBV18 | . | TGTGCCAGCTCACCATCTCTGGTTGATGGCTACACCTTC | CASSPSLVDGYTF
TRBJ2-3 | . | TRBV2 | . | TGTGCCAGCAGTTCCAACACAGATACGCAGTATTTT | CASSSNTDTQYF
TRBJ2-7 | . | TRBV25-1 | TRBD1 | TGTGCCAGCAGTGACCGGGACAGATACTACGAGCAGTACTTC | CASSDRDRYYEQYF
TRBJ2-2 | once | TRBV6-1 | . | TGTGCCAGCAGTGAACCACAGCCCGGGGAGCTGTTTTTT | CASSEPQPGELFF
TRBJ2-4 | . | TRBV2 | TRBD2 | TGTGCCAGCAGAAGACTAGCGGGGGAGAAAAACATTCAGTACTTC | CASRRLAGEKNIQYF